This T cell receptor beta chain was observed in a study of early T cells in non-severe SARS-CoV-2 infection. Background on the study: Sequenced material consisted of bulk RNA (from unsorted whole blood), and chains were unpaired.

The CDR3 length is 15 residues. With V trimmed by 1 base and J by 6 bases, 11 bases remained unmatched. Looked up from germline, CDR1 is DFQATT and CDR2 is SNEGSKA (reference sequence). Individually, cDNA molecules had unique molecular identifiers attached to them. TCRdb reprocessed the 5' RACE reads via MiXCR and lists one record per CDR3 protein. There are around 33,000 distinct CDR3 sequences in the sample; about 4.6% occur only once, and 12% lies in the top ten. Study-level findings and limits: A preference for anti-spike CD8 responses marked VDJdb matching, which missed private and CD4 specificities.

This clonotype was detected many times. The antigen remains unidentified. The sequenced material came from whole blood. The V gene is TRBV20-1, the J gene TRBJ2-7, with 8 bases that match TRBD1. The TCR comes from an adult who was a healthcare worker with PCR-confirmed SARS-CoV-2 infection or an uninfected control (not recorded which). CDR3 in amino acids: CSARGARGRGLEQYF. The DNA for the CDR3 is TGCAGTGCTAGAGGGGCACGGGGCAGGGGGCTCGAGCAGTACTTC.